Sequencing of this T cell receptor beta chain was carried out in a study of breast tumors, draining lymph nodes, adjacent tissues. Germline V CDR1 and CDR2: LGHNA, YNFKEQ. Trimming stripped 4 bases from V and 3 bases from J, with 15 bases between. The CDR3 is 16 amino acids. General study results and limits: Data fit most tumor T cells coming from lymph node, expanding in tumor. Luminal-like breast cancer showed significantly higher tumor–nontumor repertoire similarity than basal-like. The lymph node origin of tumor T cells was framed as consistent with a hypothesis, not demonstrated. Tumor repertoires ranked between lymph nodes and nontumor tissue in diversity, with V and J gene preferences.

Note on this clonotype: Its specificity is not known.

TCRdb redid the calling of the multiplex PCR reads with MiXCR, one entry per CDR3 protein. Of about 230,000 distinct CDR3 sequences in the sample, less than 40% are singletons; the top ten hold roughly 1.3%. Breast cancer patients provided tissue from their axillary draining lymph nodes. The chain uses TRBV4-2 and TRBJ2-2, with D perhaps being TRBD1 or TRBD2 (5 bases each). The TCR comes from a female donor with breast cancer. Some clones in this sample may be carry-over from other donors' samples. The sample taken for sequencing was axillary lymph node tissue. In DNA form, the CDR3 reads TGTGCCAGCAGCCCGACCGGGACGACATACACCGGGGAGCTGTTTTTT. It encodes CASSPTGTTYTGELFF.